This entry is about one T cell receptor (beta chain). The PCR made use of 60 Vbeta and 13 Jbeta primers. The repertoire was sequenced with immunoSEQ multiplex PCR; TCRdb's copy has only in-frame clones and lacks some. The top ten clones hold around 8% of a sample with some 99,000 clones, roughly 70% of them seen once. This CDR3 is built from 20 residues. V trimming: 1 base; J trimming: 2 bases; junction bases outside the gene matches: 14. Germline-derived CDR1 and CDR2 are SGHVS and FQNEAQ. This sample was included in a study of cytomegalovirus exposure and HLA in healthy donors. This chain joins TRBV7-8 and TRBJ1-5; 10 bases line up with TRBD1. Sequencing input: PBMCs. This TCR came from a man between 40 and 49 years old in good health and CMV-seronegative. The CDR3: CASSLGTSGTGEVGNQPQHF. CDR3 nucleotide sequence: TGTGCCAGCAGCTTAGGGACTTCCGGGACAGGGGAGGTGGGCAATCAGCCCCAGCATTTT.